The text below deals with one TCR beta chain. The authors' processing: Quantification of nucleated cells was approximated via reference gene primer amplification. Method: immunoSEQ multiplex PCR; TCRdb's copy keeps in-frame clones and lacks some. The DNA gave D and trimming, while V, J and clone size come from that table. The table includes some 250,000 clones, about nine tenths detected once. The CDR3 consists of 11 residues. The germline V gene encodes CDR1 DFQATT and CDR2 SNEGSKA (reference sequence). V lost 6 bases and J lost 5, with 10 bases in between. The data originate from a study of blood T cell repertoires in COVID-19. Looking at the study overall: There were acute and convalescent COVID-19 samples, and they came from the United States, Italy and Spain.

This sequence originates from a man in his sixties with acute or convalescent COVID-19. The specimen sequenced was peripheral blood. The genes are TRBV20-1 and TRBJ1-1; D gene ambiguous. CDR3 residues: CSARGGTEAFF. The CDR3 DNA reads TGCAGTGCCCGCGGAGGGACTGAAGCTTTCTTT.